The 29 T cell receptor beta chains reported below all come from one sample, sequenced in a study of read filtering for tumor transcriptome and immune sequencing. Molecular barcoded adaptors covering alpha/delta and beta/gamma chains were used on about 0.4 ug RNA. Each CDR3 protein gets one entry after TCRdb re-called the reads with MiXCR. The sample carries some 80,000 distinct CDR3 sequences, about 12% recorded once. Sequencing used a population of CD138-negative cells sorted from bone marrow. These TCRs come from a donor aged 40 or older with multiple myeloma.

This clonotype showed up many times. CDR3 in amino acids: CASSLIGGGDQPQHF. CDR3 DNA sequence: TGCGCCAGCAGCCTCATCGGGGGGGGGGATCAGCCCCAGCATTTT. V and J are TRBV5-1 and TRBJ1-5; maybe TRBD1 (5 bases). The V end was cut by 4 bases, the J end by 5 bases, with 16 bases between. Germline V gene lookup returns CDR1 SGHRS and CDR2 YFSETQ. This CDR3 region has 15 residues. Looking up the rest from reference TRBV5-1 and TRBJ1-5 gives the full variable domain: KAGVTQTPRYLIKTRGQQVTLSCSPISGHRSVSWYQQTPGQGLQFLFEYFSETQRNKGNFPGRFSGRQFSNSRSEMNVSTLELGDSALYLCASSLIGGGDQPQHFGDGTRLSIL.

In its sample, this clonotype was seen many times. The chain employs TRBV5-1 and TRBJ2-7, with D tentatively TRBD2 (5 bases). The germline gives CDR1 SGHRS, CDR2 YFSETQ. The V and J ends lost 0 bases and 0 bases respectively, with 10 bases between them. The CDR3 length is 15 residues. Written as DNA, the CDR3 is TGCGCCAGCAGCTTGGACCTAGCCGTCTCCTACGAGCAGTACTTC. Its translation is CASSLDLAVSYEQYF.

This clonotype was detected only a few times. This chain links TRBV3-1 with TRBJ1-2; 8 nucleotides match TRBD1. Per germline, CDR1 LGHDT and CDR2 YNNKEL (reference sequence). The junction had 5 bases not matched to a gene; V was cut back by 3 bases and J by 2 bases. The CDR3 is made up of 15 amino acids. CDR3 coding DNA: TGTGCCAGCAGCCACCAGGACAGGGTGAACTATGGCTACACCTTC. Protein sequence: CASSHQDRVNYGYTF.

This clonotype was found many times. The chain combines TRBV3-1 with TRBJ1-5; 12 positions agree with TRBD1. The V and J ends lost 4 bases and 6 bases, in that order; junction bases with no gene match: 7. This CDR3 is 16 amino acids long. The germline V gene has CDR1 LGHDT and CDR2 YNNKEL (reference sequence). This CDR3 is CASSLGGQGATQPQHF. The DNA of the CDR3 is TGTGCCAGCAGCCTCGGGGGACAGGGGGCAACTCAGCCCCAGCATTTT.

In its sample, this clonotype was seen many times. This rearrangement joins TRBV2 to TRBJ2-3, with no clear D. Germline loops: CDR1 SNHLY, CDR2 FYNNEI. Trimming removed 7 bases at V and 2 bases at J, with 10 bases between. This CDR3 region has 13 residues. DNA of the CDR3: TGTGCCAGCAAGAGAGACAACACAGATACGCAGTATTTT. This gives the protein CASKRDNTDTQYF.

This clonotype was counted many times. The chain couples TRBV7-2 to TRBJ2-3; 11 positions agree with TRBD2. This CDR3 is 16 amino acids long. The V segment lost 1 base and the J segment 14 bases; nucleotides outside the gene matches: 14. The V gene's germline CDR1 is SGHTA and CDR2 FQGNSA. The CDR3 loop reads CASSLVGGTSGAWGYF. CDR3 coding DNA: TGTGCCAGCAGCTTAGTTGGGGGGACTAGCGGAGCCTGGGGGTATTTT.

The sample holds one count of this clonotype. A single base separates this from a much larger clone, so it may be a read error. The missing conserved phenylalanine or tryptophan at the end of this CDR3 makes a read error likely. The genes are TRBV6-2 or TRBV6-3 and TRBJ2-1; the match to TRBD2 covers 8 bases. The CDR3 loop spans 15 amino acids. The V gene's germline CDR1 is MNHEY and CDR2 SVGEGT. The V gene end was trimmed by 8 bases and the J gene end by 4 bases; junction bases not matched to a gene: 10. This CDR3 reads CASPTGGARYNEQFL. CDR3 DNA sequence: TGTGCCAGCCCCACGGGGGGGGCGAGGTACAATGAGCAGTTCCTC.

A remark on this clonotype: It may be a read error: a sequence one base away is much more abundant. The rearrangement uses TRBV12-3 or TRBV12-4 and TRBJ2-1; D might be TRBD2 (6 bases). This CDR3 has 14 residues. The V end lost 6 bases, the J end lost 5 bases, and 14 bases lay between the germline ends. The CDR3: CASRAGGVNNEQFF. The CDR3 DNA sequence: TGTGCCAGCAGGGCGGGCGGGGTGAACAATGAGCAGTTCTTC.

There are many counts of this clonotype. The V call is TRBV14, the J call TRBJ2-2; TRBD1 might be the D (5 bases). The V end was cut by 0 bases, the J end by 3 bases, with 14 bases between. CDR1 SGHDN and CDR2 FVKESK come from the germline V gene. The CDR3 is made up of 17 amino acids. The CDR3 reads CASSQDQQDIYTGELFF. The DNA of the CDR3 is TGTGCCAGCAGCCAAGACCAACAGGACATATACACCGGGGAGCTGTTTTTT.

This clonotype was observed a few times. This chain connects TRBV20-1 to TRBJ2-7; 13 nucleotides match TRBD2. Germline V lookup: CDR1 DFQATT, CDR2 SNEGSKA (reference sequence). This CDR3 spans 15 amino acids. After removal of 1 base from V and 4 bases from J, the junction contained 4 bases not matched to a gene. The chain's CDR3 is CSARGTSGRRYEQYF. In DNA form, the CDR3 reads TGCAGTGCTAGAGGGACTAGCGGGAGAAGGTACGAGCAGTACTTC.

This clonotype came up many times. This rearrangement joins TRBV5-1 to TRBJ2-3; D tentatively reads TRBD1 or TRBD2 (5 bases each). Germline CDR1 SGHRS, CDR2 YFSETQ. V was pared by 7 bases and J by 0 bases, with 15 bases between. This CDR3 spans 15 amino acids. The CDR3: CASGLGTSSTDTQYF. The CDR3 coding sequence is TGCGCCAGCGGCCTAGGGACCTCTAGCACAGATACGCAGTATTTT. Variable domain in full (rest from reference TRBV5-1 and TRBJ2-3): KAGVTQTPRYLIKTRGQQVTLSCSPISGHRSVSWYQQTPGQGLQFLFEYFSETQRNKGNFPGRFSGRQFSNSRSEMNVSTLELGDSALYLCASGLGTSSTDTQYFGPGTRLTVL.

The chain carries TRBV11-3 and TRBJ2-5, with 14 bases that match TRBD2. Trimming cost V 8 bases and J 5 bases; bases outside gene matches: 13. CDR1 and CDR2 (germline): SGHNT, YENEEA. The length of the CDR3 is 17 residues. The chain's CDR3 is CASRDPGLAGGAETQYF. The CDR3 DNA follows: TGTGCCAGCCGCGACCCCGGACTAGCGGGAGGTGCGGAGACCCAGTACTTC.

The V gene is TRBV7-9, the J gene TRBJ2-6; 7 bases agree with TRBD1. CDR3 length: 15 amino acids. V lost 5 bases to trimming and J lost 2 bases; unmatched junction nucleotides: 3. CDR1 is SEHNR, CDR2 FQNEAQ, per germline (reference sequence). The CDR3 coding sequence is TGTGCCAGCAGCCTGGACAGGCCTGGGGCCAACGTCCTGACTTTC. It yields the protein CASSLDRPGANVLTF. Looking up the rest from reference TRBV7-9 and TRBJ2-6 gives the full variable domain: DTGVSQNPRHKITKRGQNVTFRCDPISEHNRLYWYRQTLGQGPEFLTYFQNEAQLEKSRLLSDRFSAERPKGSFSTLEIQRTEQGDSAMYLCASSLDRPGANVLTFGAGSRLTVL.

This clonotype has ten or more counts. The CDR3: CASSLLTSPFRRLYNEQFF. CDR3 coding DNA: TGTGCCAGCAGCTTATTGACTAGCCCTTTCCGGCGGCTCTACAATGAGCAGTTCTTC. V gene TRBV7-9 combines with J gene TRBJ2-1, with TRBD2 matching over 7 bases. The CDR3 has 19 residues. Per germline, CDR1 SEHNR and CDR2 FQNEAQ (reference sequence). Losses at the gene ends were 2 bases for V and 3 bases for J; bases not matched to a gene: 16.

Comments on this clonotype: A far larger clone is just one base off, so this is likely a read error. The chain has TRBV5-1 and TRBJ2-7, with 9 bases that match TRBD2. With 0 bases clipped from V and 7 bases from J, the junction kept 5 bases outside the gene matches. Germline CDR1 and CDR2: SGHRS and YFSETQ. This CDR3 contains 14 residues. In nucleotides, the CDR3 is TGCGCCAGCAGCTTGGACGCGGGAGGGGATGAGCAGTACTTC. Amino acid sequence: CASSLDAGGDEQYF.

This chain joins TRBV20-1 and TRBJ1-2, with D unresolved. The CDR3 has 13 residues. From germline, CDR1 is DFQATT and CDR2 SNEGSKA (reference sequence). Deletions cut 1 base from V and 4 bases from J, with 10 bases between. CDR3 loop: CSARGRVAYGYTF. Written as DNA, the CDR3 is TGCAGTGCTAGAGGGCGGGTTGCCTATGGCTACACCTTC.

In its sample, this clonotype was seen a few times. The chain uses TRBV7-3 and TRBJ2-1; 9 bases align to TRBD2. The ends lost 3 bases at V and 5 bases at J; junction bases unmatched: 5. This CDR3 contains 15 residues. Germline loops: CDR1 SGHTA, CDR2 FQGTGA. This CDR3 is CASSFGLAGNNEQFF. The CDR3 DNA reads TGTGCCAGCAGCTTCGGGCTAGCGGGGAACAATGAGCAGTTCTTC.

This clonotype was picked up many times. V is TRBV5-1 and J is TRBJ1-1, with D unclear. Between the trimmed V and J ends, which lost 6 bases and 3 bases, there was a span of 12 bases. Germline V lookup: CDR1 SGHRS, CDR2 YFSETQ. The CDR3 is 13 amino acids. CDR3: CASTQLLDTEAFF. For the CDR3, the DNA is TGCGCCAGCACACAATTGTTGGACACTGAAGCTTTCTTT.

This clonotype was seen a few times. A much larger clone lies one base from this, so it may be a read error. This chain uses TRBV3-1 with TRBJ2-7; 9 bases are shared with TRBD2. Germline CDR1 is LGHDT and CDR2 is YNNKEL (reference sequence). The junction had 3 bases not matched to a gene; V was cut back by 1 base and J by 2 bases. The CDR3 totals 15 residues. CDR3 in DNA: TGTGCCAGCAGCCAAGGACTAGCGGATCCCTACGAGCAGTACTTC. As protein: CASSQGLADPYEQYF.

The table lists this clonotype with many counts. The chain links TRBV4-1 to TRBJ2-1; D is unclear. CDR1 is MGHRA and CDR2 is YSYEKL in the germline V gene. Trimming pared 8 bases from V and 1 base from J, leaving 12 bases between. The CDR3 contains 14 residues. Here the CDR3 reads CASGTATSYNEQFF. The CDR3 DNA follows: TGCGCCAGCGGAACAGCGACTTCCTACAATGAGCAGTTCTTC.

About this clonotype itself: Because it lacks the conserved phenylalanine or tryptophan at the end, this CDR3 is likely a read error. The V gene is TRBV3-1, the J gene TRBJ2-1; D is unresolved. Looked up from germline, CDR1 is LGHDT and CDR2 is YNNKEL (reference sequence). Trimming took 3 bases from V and 3 from J, leaving 12 bases between them. The CDR3 is made up of 15 amino acids. Here the CDR3 reads CASSQTVSFYNEQFL. The CDR3 region has the DNA TGTGCCAGCAGCCAGACTGTAAGCTTCTACAATGAGCAGTTCCTC.

This sequence joins TRBV7-9 and TRBJ1-5, with D uncertain. Germline values: CDR1 SEHNR, CDR2 FQNEAQ (reference sequence). The CDR3 has 12 residues. The V end lost 8 bases, the J end lost 5 bases, and 10 bases lay between the germline ends. The chain's CDR3 is CASAVGYQPQHF. CDR3 nucleotides: TGTGCCAGCGCGGTCGGTTATCAGCCCCAGCATTTT.

In its sample, this clonotype was seen many times. The chain is built from TRBV6-2 or TRBV6-3 and TRBJ2-2; the match to TRBD1 covers 12 bases. V was pared by 5 bases and J by 0 bases, with 10 bases of the junction left unmatched. The germline V gene has CDR1 MNHEY and CDR2 SVGEGT. The CDR3 runs to 19 residues. CDR3 DNA sequence: TGTGCCAGCAGTAACCCTATGGGGACAGGGGGCGCGAACACCGGGGAGCTGTTTTTT. It codes for CASSNPMGTGGANTGELFF.

This clonotype has just a few counts. One base away lies a much larger clone, so this may be a sequencing read error. The CDR3 ends on some other residue instead of the conserved phenylalanine or tryptophan, so this is likely a read error. V and J are TRBV9 and TRBJ2-2, with D maybe TRBD1 (6 bases). Per the germline V gene, CDR1 is SGDLS and CDR2 is YYNGEE. Trimming cost V 6 bases and J 6 bases, with 9 bases left between them. CDR3 length equals 12 residues. This chain's CDR3 is CASNGGPGELFL. CDR3 coding DNA: TGTGCCAGCAATGGGGGCCCCGGGGAGCTGTTTCTT.

The rearrangement joins TRBV6-1 to TRBJ1-5; no reliable D call. Germline values: CDR1 MNHNS, CDR2 SASEGT. Trimming removed 3 bases from V and 2 bases from J, with 5 bases in between. The CDR3 spans 13 residues. Here the CDR3 DNA reads TGTGCCAGCAGTGAGGTAGGCAATCAGCCCCAGCATTTT. As protein: CASSEVGNQPQHF.

The sample holds many counts of this clonotype. This chain connects TRBV29-1 to TRBJ2-7; tentatively, D is TRBD1 (6 bases). V shed 0 bases and J shed 6 bases, with 9 bases lying between them. Germline V gives CDR1 SQVTM, CDR2 ANQGSEA. The CDR3 sequence is 12 residues long. The CDR3 region has the DNA TGCAGCGTTGAAGATCAGGGGACCGAGCAGTACTTC. Translating gives CSVEDQGTEQYF.

This clonotype was counted many times. The chain recombines TRBV6-1 with TRBJ1-1; tentative D call: TRBD1 (5 bases). Germline lookup yields CDR1 MNHNS and CDR2 SASEGT. Deletions cut 11 bases from V and 0 bases from J, with 13 bases between. CDR3 length: 13 residues. This chain's CDR3 is CAGQTEMNTEAFF. CDR3 DNA: TGTGCCGGCCAGACAGAGATGAACACTGAAGCTTTCTTT.

This clonotype came up many times. V is TRBV5-1 and J is TRBJ2-4; TRBD2 might be the D (6 bases). Per germline, CDR1 SGHRS and CDR2 YFSETQ. The CDR3 has 14 amino acids. Between the trimmed V and J ends, which lost 0 bases and 11 bases, there was a span of 15 bases. CDR3 residues: CASSLDGGALLQYF. In nucleotides, the CDR3 is TGCGCCAGCAGCTTGGACGGGGGAGCTTTACTTCAGTACTTC.

This clonotype was seen at least ten times. The chain combines TRBV11-3 with TRBJ2-3; the match to TRBD1 covers 7 bases. Germline CDR1 is SGHNT and CDR2 is YENEEA. The V gene end was trimmed by 7 bases and the J gene end by 6 bases; junction bases not matched to a gene: 10. The CDR3 has 14 amino acids. CDR3 protein: CASKSIQGSDTQYF. The CDR3 nucleotides are TGTGCCAGCAAGAGTATACAGGGGTCCGATACGCAGTATTTT.